This T cell receptor (beta chain) was captured in a study of T cells in tumors after PD-1 blockade. Across the study: A subset received ongoing vismodegib 150 mg daily alongside anti-PD-1 therapy.

Clones were sequenced by immunoSEQ multiplex PCR, and TCRdb holds only the in-frame ones, with some missing. The sample has about 63,000 clones; around 67% are singletons. Trimming removed 8 bases from V and 4 bases from J, with 11 bases in between. The CDR3 is 12 amino acids. Germline V CDR1 and CDR2: SNHLY, FYNNEI. The starting material was PBMCs, obtained after anti-PD-1 treatment. The clonotype was recovered from a human donor with basal cell carcinoma. The chain has TRBV2 and TRBJ1-1; TRBD1 might be the D (5 bases). The CDR3 sequence: CASYQGFTEAFF. The CDR3 DNA follows: TGTGCCAGCTACCAGGGCTTCACTGAAGCTTTCTTT.